The clone carrying this TCR beta chain has just a few counts. This entry is derived from a study of cytomegalovirus exposure and HLA in healthy donors. The PCR had 60 Vbeta and 13 Jbeta primers. The assay was immunoSEQ multiplex PCR, and TCRdb's table has in-frame clones only and misses some. The table records 84,000 or so clones, around two thirds of them present only once. This CDR3 has 13 residues. Deletions cut 5 bases from V and 13 bases from J, with 15 bases between. The germline V gene has CDR1 SEHNR and CDR2 FQNEAQ (reference sequence). The chain couples TRBV7-9 to TRBJ1-6, with D unclear. The origin of this receptor is a woman aged 25 to 39 in good health and CMV-seropositive. What was sequenced was PBMCs. The CDR3 protein is CASSQGLPPPLHF. The CDR3 nucleotides are TGTGCCAGCAGCCAAGGACTGCCACCCCCCCTCCACTTT.